This TCR beta chain was recovered during a study of OX40 agonist ivuxolimab in advanced cancers. Study-wide results and caveats: CD8+ T cells were the subset that, on average, had more expanded clones than CD4+.

Details on this clone: The antigen remains undetermined.

This CDR3 has 14 amino acids. Germline CDR1 and CDR2: SGHRS and YFSETQ. Between the trimmed V and J ends, which lost 2 bases and 8 bases, there was a span of 11 bases. Assay: immunoSEQ multiplex PCR; the TCRdb copy retains only in-frame clones and omits some. The table includes roughly 63,000 clones, 86% detected once. V is TRBV5-1 and J is TRBJ1-6; maybe TRBD1 (5 bases). The source is an adult with an advanced solid tumor such as melanoma, head and neck, liver or kidney cancer. Sequences were derived from CD4+ or CD8+ T cells sorted from blood, sampled in a trial of the OX40 agonist ivuxolimab. CDR3 amino acids: CASSLGEGDSPLHF. DNA of the CDR3: TGCGCCAGCAGCTTAGGAGAAGGGGATTCACCCCTCCACTTT.